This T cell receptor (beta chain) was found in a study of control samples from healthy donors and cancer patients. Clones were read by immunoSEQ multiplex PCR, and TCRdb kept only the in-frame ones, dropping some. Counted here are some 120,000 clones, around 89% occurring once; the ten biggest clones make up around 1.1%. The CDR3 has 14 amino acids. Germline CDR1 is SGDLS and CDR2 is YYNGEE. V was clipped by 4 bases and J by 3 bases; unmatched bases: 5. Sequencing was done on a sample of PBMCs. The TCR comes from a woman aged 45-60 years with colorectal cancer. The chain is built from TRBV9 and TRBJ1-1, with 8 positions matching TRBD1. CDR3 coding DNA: TGTGCCAGCAGCAGCCGACAGGGGCACACTGAAGCTTTCTTT. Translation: CASSSRQGHTEAFF.